This TCR beta chain was recorded in a study of blood T cell repertoires in COVID-19. Study overall: Some COVID-19 samples were acute and others convalescent; all came from the United States, Italy and Spain. Sources were T cells, B-cell-depleted T cells, or PBMCs; the material itself was cDNA or gDNA.

V lost 0 bases and J lost 7, with 16 bases in between. This CDR3 has 17 amino acids. The germline CDR1 and CDR2 sequences are KGHSH and LQKENI. Per the original data handling: Reference gene primers were amplified, and this amplification served to estimate nucleated cell counts. Measured with immunoSEQ multiplex PCR; TCRdb has only the in-frame clones, and not every one. D and trimming come from the DNA, and the V and J calls and clone size come from that table. In the table there are approximately 220,000 clones, about 85% of which are singletons. Sequencing input: peripheral blood. This chain joins TRBV18 and TRBJ1-6, with D possibly matching TRBD1 (5 bases). The source is a man aged 45-65 years who had recovered from COVID-19. The CDR3 spells CASSPPGGARRNSPLHF. In nucleotides, the CDR3 is TGTGCCAGCTCACCACCGGGAGGGGCGCGGCGGAATTCACCCCTCCACTTT.